This TCR beta chain was sequenced in a study of regulatory T cells in long-lasting Graves disease. Sample time point: persistent/refractory GD, antithyroid drugs over 5 years with positive TRAb. Scientists built the TCR library using RNA that was extracted from PBMCs. Clinicians diagnosed Graves' disease using American Thyroid Association guidelines. Patients were from an endocrinology department in Xi'an, China. Investigators prepared the TCR beta libraries by applying iRepertoire HTBI primers and Arm-PCR of CDR3 regions. TCRdb used MiXCR to reprocess the multiplex PCR reads, holding one entry per CDR3 protein. The sample lists around 400,000 distinct CDR3 sequences, about a quarter seen once, with about 27% in the top ten. Study-wide findings and caveats: Favored gene segments in persistent disease were TRBV28, TRBJ1-2 and TRBJ2-5. Since the sample size was small, accuracy may have been reduced.

In germline, CDR1 is GTSNPN, CDR2 SVGIG (reference sequence). The CDR3 runs to 13 residues. The V and J ends lost 3 bases and 6 bases, in that order; junction bases with no gene match: 6. In the case of this clonotype: The antigen remains unidentified.

This receptor was identified in a female donor with Graves disease. V is TRBV30 and J is TRBJ1-2; TRBD1 aligns across 8 bases. Here the sequenced sample was peripheral blood mononuclear cells (PBMCs), taken when the disease was refractory, from a patient treated with antithyroid drugs. The CDR3: CAWRRTGSHGYTF. Written as DNA, the CDR3 is TGTGCCTGGAGGCGGACAGGGTCCCATGGCTACACCTTC.